The 2 T cell receptor beta chains reported below all come from one sample, sequenced in a study of cytomegalovirus exposure and HLA in healthy donors. The PCR had 60 Vbeta and 13 Jbeta primers. Only in-frame clones appear in the TCRdb table, and some are missing; sequencing was by immunoSEQ multiplex PCR. The data hold around 71,000 clones, with about two thirds observed a single time. Specimen: PBMCs. The receptor set was obtained from a man aged 30-40 years in good health and CMV-seropositive.

The chain joins TRBV18 to TRBJ1-2; 7 nucleotides match TRBD1. J lost 5 bases, V lost 0 bases, and 9 bases had no gene match. Germline V lookup: CDR1 KGHSH, CDR2 LQKENI. The CDR3 extends over 16 amino acids. The DNA for the CDR3 is TGTGCCAGCTCACCACCAGTGACAGGGCGAGGGTATGGCTACACCTTC. Translation gives CASSPPVTGRGYGYTF. Full variable domain (outside the CDR3, taken from reference TRBV18 and TRBJ1-2): NAGVMQNPRHLVRRRGQEARLRCSPMKGHSHVYWYRQLPEEGLKFMVYLQKENIIDESGMPKERFSAEFPKEGPSILRIQQVVRGDSAAYFCASSPPVTGRGYGYTFGSGTRLTVV.

This chain links TRBV9 with TRBJ1-2; D unclear. The CDR3 is 12 residues long. Germline V gene sequence: CDR1 SGDLS, CDR2 YYNGEE. The V end lost 5 bases, the J end lost 4 bases, and 9 bases lay between the germline ends. The CDR3 sequence is CASRSRVYGYTF. The DNA of the CDR3 is TGTGCCAGCAGATCAAGAGTCTATGGCTACACCTTC.